This T cell receptor beta chain comes out of a study of beta chain features in type 1 diabetes. The study, taken as a whole, reports: Lower insertion and higher deletion counts appeared at VDJ junctions in type 1 diabetes patients. Moderately but significantly shorter TCRB CDR3s were found in Type 1 diabetes patients in all four CD4+ subsets. The naive, central memory and Treg TCRB repertoires of patients appeared to be more similar to one another than those of healthy donors. Shorter templates might be favored by PCR, and equally so in patients and in controls.

The sample holds a few counts of this clone. No antigen is known for it. This CDR3 comprises 12 residues. Germline CDR1 is SGHNT and CDR2 is YENEEA. The V end lost 5 bases, the J end lost 3 bases, and 5 bases lay between the germline ends. Expressed TCRB transcripts were sequenced after all isolated RNA was converted to cDNA. Repertoires were generated with immunoSEQ multiplex PCR, while TCRdb's copy carries only in-frame clones and drops some. This table has 550,000 to 850,000 clones, around 15% appearing once. The clonotype originates from a man younger than 30 with type 1 diabetes. This chain uses TRBV11-3 with TRBJ2-1; D not certain. The specimen was naive CD4+ T cells from blood. The CDR3 DNA follows: TGTGCCAGCAGCCGAGACTACAATGAGCAGTTCTTC. Translated: CASSRDYNEQFF. The whole variable domain, filled in from reference TRBV11-3 and TRBJ2-1, reads EAGVVQSPRYKIIEKKQPVAFWCNPISGHNTLYWYLQNLGQGPELLIRYENEEAVDDSQLPKDRFSAERLKGVDSTLKIQPAELGDSAVYLCASSRDYNEQFFGPGTRLTVL.